This T cell receptor beta chain was observed in a study of post-analysis software for immune sequencing data. As for the study in general: Patients had relapsing-remitting, secondary progressive or progressive-relapsing multiple sclerosis; some lacked subtype. Study-wide findings and caveats: Controls had lower frequencies than patients of a few TRBV segments, which included TRBV5-6, TRBV5-1 and TRBV20-1. Samples sharing a preparation batch grouped tightly together when assessed by F measure. The study found significantly lower normalized Chao1 diversity in multiple sclerosis patients than in controls.

The CDR3 extends over 13 amino acids. V lost 2 bases and J 4 bases, leaving 8 bases between the germline ends. The V gene's germline CDR1 is SNHLY and CDR2 FYNNEI. The sample holds one count of this clonotype. Its antigen remains unidentified. Built from TCR beta cDNA, the libraries had unique molecular identifiers in them. TCRdb processed the PCR reads anew with MiXCR; each CDR3 protein has one entry. The sample lists more than 350,000 distinct CDR3 sequences; 30% to 45% were seen once. This sequence joins TRBV2 and TRBJ1-1; D gene ambiguous. This sequence was found in a girl aged 2 to 10 with multiple sclerosis. The sequenced material came from blood. CDR3 bases: TGTGCCAGCAGTGAACTGGGGAGCACTGAAGCTTTCTTT. Its translation: CASSELGSTEAFF.